This TCR beta chain is drawn from a study of shared clonotypes between healthy human individuals. About the research overall: CD8 memory received one plate per donor, CD8 naive two, CD4 memory three and CD4 naive three. Findings and caveats of the study: Naive CD4 clonotype sharing across a handful of donors was about 5%. In general, naive subsets displayed greater estimated richness than memory subsets did. A reduction in generation probabilities was seen for non-shared clonotypes relative to those shared by all four donors.

Of note for this clone: Its antigen remains unidentified.

Some clones are missing from TCRdb's copy, which holds only in-frame ones; the method was immunoSEQ multiplex PCR. This sample carries approximately 100,000 clones, roughly 70% of them seen once, and the ten largest clones take over 20%. In germline, CDR1 is LNHNV, CDR2 YYDKDF (reference sequence). The CDR3 has 15 amino acids. Trimming took off 4 bases at V and 3 bases at J, with 15 bases between the two ends. The rearrangement links TRBV15 to TRBJ1-1; D ambiguous. Input material: memory CD8+ T cells sorted from blood. Subset described: CD45RO+ cells pooled with CCR7-negative TemRA cells. This clonotype was obtained from a woman in her thirties in good health. CDR3 coding DNA: TGTGCCACCAGCACGCCACGCCGAAGGGACACTGAAGCTTTCTTT. This encodes CATSTPRRRDTEAFF.